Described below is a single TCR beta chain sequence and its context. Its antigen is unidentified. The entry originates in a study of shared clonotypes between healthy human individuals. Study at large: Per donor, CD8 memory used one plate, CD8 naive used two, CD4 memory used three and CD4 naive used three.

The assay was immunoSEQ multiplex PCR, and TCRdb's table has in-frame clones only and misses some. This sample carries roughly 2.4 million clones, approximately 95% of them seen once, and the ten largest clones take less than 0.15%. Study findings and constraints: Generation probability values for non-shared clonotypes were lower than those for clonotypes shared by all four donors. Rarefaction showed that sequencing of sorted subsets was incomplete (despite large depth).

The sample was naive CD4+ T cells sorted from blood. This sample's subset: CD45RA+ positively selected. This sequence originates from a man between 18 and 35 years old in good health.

In DNA, the CDR3 is TGTGCCAGCAGCGTATCTCAAGGGGCTGGAAACACCATATATTTT. Translation gives CASSVSQGAGNTIYF. The chain joins TRBV9 to TRBJ1-3, with a tentative D call TRBD1 (5 bases). The CDR3 is made up of 15 amino acids. Trimming shortened V by 1 base and J by 2 bases, and 10 bases separated the two germline ends. The germline CDR1 and CDR2 sequences are SGDLS and YYNGEE.